This T cell receptor beta chain originates from a study of shared clonotypes between healthy human individuals. Sequencing used immunoSEQ multiplex PCR; TCRdb keeps in-frame clones, though not all of them. The sample has about 1.1 million clones, about 80% seen once. Each donor was a Caucasian adult residing in Nashville, Tennessee. Trimming removed 1 base from V and 4 bases from J; junction bases left unmatched: 9. Germline CDR1 SGHKS, CDR2 YYEKEE (reference sequence). The length of the CDR3 is 16 residues. The sample taken for sequencing was memory CD4+ T cells from PBMCs. Subset defined: CD45RA-negative fraction. The receptor was isolated from a man aged 18 to 35 in good health. Some clones in this sample may be carry-over from other donors' samples. The chain combines TRBV5-5 with TRBJ2-3; 7 nucleotides agree with TRBD1. The CDR3 sequence is CASSLNRQGPADTQYF. In nucleotides, the CDR3 is TGTGCCAGCAGCTTGAACCGACAGGGCCCCGCAGATACGCAGTATTTT.